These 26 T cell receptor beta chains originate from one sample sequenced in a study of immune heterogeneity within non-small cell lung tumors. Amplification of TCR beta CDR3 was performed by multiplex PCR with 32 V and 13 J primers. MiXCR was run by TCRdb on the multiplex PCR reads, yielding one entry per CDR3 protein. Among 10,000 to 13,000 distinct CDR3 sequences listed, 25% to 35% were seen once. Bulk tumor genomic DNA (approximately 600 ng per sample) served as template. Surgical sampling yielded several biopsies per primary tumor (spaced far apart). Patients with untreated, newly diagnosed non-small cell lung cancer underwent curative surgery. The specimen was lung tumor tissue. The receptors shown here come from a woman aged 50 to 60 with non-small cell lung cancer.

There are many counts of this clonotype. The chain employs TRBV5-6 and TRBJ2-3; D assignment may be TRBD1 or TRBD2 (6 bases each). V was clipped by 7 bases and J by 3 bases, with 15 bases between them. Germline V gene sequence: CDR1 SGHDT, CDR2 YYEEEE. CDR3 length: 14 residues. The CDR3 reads CASQGGISTDTQYF. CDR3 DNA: TGTGCCAGCCAAGGGGGGATTTCTACAGATACGCAGTATTTT.

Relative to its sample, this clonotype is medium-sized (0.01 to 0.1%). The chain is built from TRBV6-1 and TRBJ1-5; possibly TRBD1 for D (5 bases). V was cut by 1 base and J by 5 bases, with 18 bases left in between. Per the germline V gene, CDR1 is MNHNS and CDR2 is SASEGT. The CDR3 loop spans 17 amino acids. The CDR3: CASSEGAGPMKYQPQHF. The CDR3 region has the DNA TGTGCCAGCAGTGAAGGAGCAGGGCCCATGAAGTATCAGCCCCAGCATTTT.

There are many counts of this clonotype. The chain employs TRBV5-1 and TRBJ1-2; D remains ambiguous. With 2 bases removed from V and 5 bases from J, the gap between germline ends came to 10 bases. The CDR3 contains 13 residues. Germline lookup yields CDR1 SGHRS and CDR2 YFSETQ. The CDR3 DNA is TGCGCCAGCAGCTTCCAGCCGACATATGGCTACACCTTC. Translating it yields CASSFQPTYGYTF. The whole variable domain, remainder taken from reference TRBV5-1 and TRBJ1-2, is KAGVTQTPRYLIKTRGQQVTLSCSPISGHRSVSWYQQTPGQGLQFLFEYFSETQRNKGNFPGRFSGRQFSNSRSEMNVSTLELGDSALYLCASSFQPTYGYTFGSGTRLTVV.

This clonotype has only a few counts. CDR3 DNA sequence: TGTGCCAGCAGCTTAAGGGACAGCTACAATGAGCAGTTCTTC. This sequence encodes CASSLRDSYNEQFF. The chain couples TRBV7-6 to TRBJ2-1, with 7 positions matching TRBD1. Unmatched junction bases numbered 1, after V lost 2 bases and J lost 3 bases. CDR3 size: 14 residues. Germline V gene lookup returns CDR1 SGHVS and CDR2 FNYEAQ.

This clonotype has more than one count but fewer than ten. The DNA for the CDR3 is TGTGCCAGCAGTGAAGCCCTCGGGGGCTCTGGGGCCAACGTCCTGACTTTC. Protein product: CASSEALGGSGANVLTF. The gene calls are TRBV6-1 and TRBJ2-6, with D possibly being TRBD2 (6 bases). Trimming removed 0 bases at V and 0 bases at J, with 9 bases between. The V gene's germline CDR1 is MNHNS and CDR2 SASEGT. The CDR3 totals 17 residues.

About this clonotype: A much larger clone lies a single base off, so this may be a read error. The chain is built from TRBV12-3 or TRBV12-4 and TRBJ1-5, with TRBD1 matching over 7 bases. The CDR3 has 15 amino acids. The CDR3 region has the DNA TGTGCCGGCAGTACCAGGGGGACTGGAAATCAGCCCCAGCATTTT. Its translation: CAGSTRGTGNQPQHF.

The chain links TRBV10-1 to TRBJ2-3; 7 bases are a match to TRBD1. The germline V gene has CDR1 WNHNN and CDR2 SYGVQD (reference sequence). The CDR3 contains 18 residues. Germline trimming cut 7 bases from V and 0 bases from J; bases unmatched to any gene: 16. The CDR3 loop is CASNLDPVQGLSTDTQYF. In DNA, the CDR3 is TGCGCCAGCAACCTCGACCCGGTACAGGGGTTGAGCACAGATACGCAGTATTTT.

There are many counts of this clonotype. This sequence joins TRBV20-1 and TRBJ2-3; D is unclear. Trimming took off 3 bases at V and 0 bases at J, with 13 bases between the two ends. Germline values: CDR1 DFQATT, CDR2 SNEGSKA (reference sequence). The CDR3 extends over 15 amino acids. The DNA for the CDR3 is TGCAGTGCTAGCGGGCGCTACGCTAGCACAGATACGCAGTATTTT. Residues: CSASGRYASTDTQYF.

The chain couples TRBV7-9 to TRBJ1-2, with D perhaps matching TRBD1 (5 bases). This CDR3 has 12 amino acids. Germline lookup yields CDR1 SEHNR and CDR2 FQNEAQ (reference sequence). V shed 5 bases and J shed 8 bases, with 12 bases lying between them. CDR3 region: CASSPGLEGYTF. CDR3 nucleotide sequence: TGTGCCAGCAGCCCAGGGTTAGAAGGCTACACCTTC.

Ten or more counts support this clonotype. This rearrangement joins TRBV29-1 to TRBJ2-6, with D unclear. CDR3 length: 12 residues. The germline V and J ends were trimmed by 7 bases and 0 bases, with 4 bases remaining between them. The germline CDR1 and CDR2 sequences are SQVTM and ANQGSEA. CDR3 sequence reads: CSAGSGANVLTF. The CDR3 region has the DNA TGCAGCGCCGGCTCTGGGGCCAACGTCCTGACTTTC.

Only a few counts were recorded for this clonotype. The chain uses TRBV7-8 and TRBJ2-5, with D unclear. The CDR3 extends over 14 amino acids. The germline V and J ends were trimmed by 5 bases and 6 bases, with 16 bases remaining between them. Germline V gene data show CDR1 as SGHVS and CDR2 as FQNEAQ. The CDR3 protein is CASSAGRSLQTQYF. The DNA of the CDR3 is TGTGCCAGCAGCGCTGGACGAAGCCTTCAGACCCAGTACTTC.

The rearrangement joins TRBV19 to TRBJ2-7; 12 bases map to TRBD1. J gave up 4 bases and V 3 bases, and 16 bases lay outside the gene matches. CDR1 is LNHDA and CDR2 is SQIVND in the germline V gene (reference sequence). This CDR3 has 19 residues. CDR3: CASSMPPPRDRGQVYEQYF. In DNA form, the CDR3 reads TGTGCCAGTAGTATGCCCCCCCCAAGGGACAGGGGGCAGGTGTACGAGCAGTACTTC.

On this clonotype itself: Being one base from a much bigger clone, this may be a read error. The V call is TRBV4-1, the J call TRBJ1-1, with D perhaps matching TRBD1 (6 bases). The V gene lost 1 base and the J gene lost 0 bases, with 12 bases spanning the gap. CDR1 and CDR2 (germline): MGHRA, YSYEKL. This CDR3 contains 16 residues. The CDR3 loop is CASSQVPRGVNTEAFF. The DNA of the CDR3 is TGCGCCAGCAGCCAAGTCCCCAGGGGAGTGAACACTGAAGCTTTCTTT.

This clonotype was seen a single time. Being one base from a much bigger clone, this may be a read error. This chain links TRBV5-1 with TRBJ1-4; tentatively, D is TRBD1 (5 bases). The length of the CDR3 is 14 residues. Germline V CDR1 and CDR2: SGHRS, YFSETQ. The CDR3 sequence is CASSVGTANERLFF. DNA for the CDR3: TGCGCCAGCAGCGTCGGGACGGCGAATGAAAGACTGTTTTTT.

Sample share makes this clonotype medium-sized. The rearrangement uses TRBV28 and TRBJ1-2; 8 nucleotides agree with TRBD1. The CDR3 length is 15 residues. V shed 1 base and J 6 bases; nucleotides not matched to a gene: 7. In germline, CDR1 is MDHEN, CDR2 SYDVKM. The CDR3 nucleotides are TGTGCCAGCAGTTTATCCTCGGACAGGGCAAATGGCTACACCTTC. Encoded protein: CASSLSSDRANGYTF.

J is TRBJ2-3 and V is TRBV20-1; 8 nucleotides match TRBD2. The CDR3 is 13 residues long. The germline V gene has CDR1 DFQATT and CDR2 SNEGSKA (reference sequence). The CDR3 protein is CAVAGGFTDTQYF. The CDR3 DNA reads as TGCGCTGTGGCGGGGGGATTCACAGATACGCAGTATTTT.

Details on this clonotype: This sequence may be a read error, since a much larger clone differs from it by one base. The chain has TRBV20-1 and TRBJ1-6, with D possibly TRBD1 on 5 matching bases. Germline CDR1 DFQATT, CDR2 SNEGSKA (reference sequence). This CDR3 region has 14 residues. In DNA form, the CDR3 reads TGCGGTGCTAGGCGGGACCGTCAGCATTCACCCCTCCACTTT. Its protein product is CGARRDRQHSPLHF.

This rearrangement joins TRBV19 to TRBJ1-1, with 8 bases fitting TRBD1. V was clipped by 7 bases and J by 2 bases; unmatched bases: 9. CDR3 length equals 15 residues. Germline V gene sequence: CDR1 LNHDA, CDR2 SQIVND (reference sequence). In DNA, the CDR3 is TGTGCCAGTAAACGGAATACAGGGGGAAACACTGAAGCTTTCTTT. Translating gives CASKRNTGGNTEAFF.

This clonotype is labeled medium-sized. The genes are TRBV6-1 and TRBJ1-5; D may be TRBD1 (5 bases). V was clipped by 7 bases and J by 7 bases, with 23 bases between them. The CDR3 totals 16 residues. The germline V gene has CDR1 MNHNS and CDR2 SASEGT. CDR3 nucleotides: TGTGCCAGCATCCCCCCTGGGGGGGAAGGTAGACAGCCCCAGCATTTT. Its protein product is CASIPPGGEGRQPQHF.

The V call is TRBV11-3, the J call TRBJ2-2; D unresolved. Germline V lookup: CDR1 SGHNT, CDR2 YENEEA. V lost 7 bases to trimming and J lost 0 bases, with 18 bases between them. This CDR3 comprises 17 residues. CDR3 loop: CASTQKKGTSNTGELFF. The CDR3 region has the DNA TGTGCCAGCACCCAAAAAAAGGGTACTTCGAACACCGGGGAGCTGTTTTTT.

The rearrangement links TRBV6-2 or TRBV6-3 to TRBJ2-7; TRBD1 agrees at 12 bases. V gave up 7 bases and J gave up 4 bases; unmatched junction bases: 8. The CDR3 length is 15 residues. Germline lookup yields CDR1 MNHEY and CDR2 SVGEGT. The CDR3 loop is CASTSGGQGAYEQYF. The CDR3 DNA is TGTGCCAGCACCAGCGGGGGACAGGGGGCTTACGAGCAGTACTTC.

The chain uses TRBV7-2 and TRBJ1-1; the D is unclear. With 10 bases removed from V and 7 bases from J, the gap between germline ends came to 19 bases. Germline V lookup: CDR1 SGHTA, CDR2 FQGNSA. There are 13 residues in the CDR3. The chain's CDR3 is CAIILSPDFEAFF. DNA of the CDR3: TGTGCCATCATCCTTAGTCCCGATTTTGAAGCTTTCTTT.

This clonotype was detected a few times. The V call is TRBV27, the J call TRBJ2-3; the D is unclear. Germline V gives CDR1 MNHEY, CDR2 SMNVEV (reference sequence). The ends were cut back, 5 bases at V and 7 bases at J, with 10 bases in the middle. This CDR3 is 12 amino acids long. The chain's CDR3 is CASSPLGYTQYF. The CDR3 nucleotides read TGTGCCAGCAGTCCCCTCGGGTATACGCAGTATTTT.

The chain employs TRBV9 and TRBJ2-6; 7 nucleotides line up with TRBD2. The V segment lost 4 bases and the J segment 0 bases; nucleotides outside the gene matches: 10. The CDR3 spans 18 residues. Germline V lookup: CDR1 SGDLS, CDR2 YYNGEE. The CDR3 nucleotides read TGTGCCAGCAGCCCGCGGGGAGGGGAGACCTCTGGGGCCAACGTCCTGACTTTC. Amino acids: CASSPRGGETSGANVLTF.

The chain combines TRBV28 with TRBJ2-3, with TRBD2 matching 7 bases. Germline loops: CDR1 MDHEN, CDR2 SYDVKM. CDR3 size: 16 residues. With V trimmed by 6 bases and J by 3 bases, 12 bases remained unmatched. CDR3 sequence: CASSPRGGSRTDTQYF. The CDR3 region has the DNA TGTGCCAGCAGCCCCCGGGGCGGGAGTAGAACAGATACGCAGTATTTT.

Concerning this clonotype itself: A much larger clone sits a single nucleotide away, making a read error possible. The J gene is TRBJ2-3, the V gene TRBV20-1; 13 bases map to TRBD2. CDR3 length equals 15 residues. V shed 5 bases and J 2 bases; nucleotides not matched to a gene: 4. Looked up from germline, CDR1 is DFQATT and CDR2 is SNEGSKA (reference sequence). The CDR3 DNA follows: TGCAGTGCTGTGGGACTAGCGGGGCCCACAGATACGCAGTATTTT. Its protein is CSAVGLAGPTDTQYF.